Detailed here is one T cell receptor (beta chain). Its antigen is not known. These data are taken from a study of T cells in Graves' hyperthyroidism and ophthalmopathy. Whole-study results and caveats: Blood also contained most expanded thyroid clonotypes above 0.001.

TCR beta CDR3 regions were amplified from RNA transcripts. During a first-round RT-PCR of the TCR CDR3, the HTBI primer set was used. From the multiplex PCR reads, TCRdb called clonotypes with MiXCR, one entry per CDR3 protein. The repertoire includes about 690,000 distinct CDR3 sequences, roughly 17% of them detected once, and 15% sits in the top ten. Patients between 18 and 65 years old had hyperthyroidism, newly diagnosed and lasting under 2 months. Germline CDR1 and CDR2: MNHEY and SMNVEV (reference sequence). The germline V and J ends were trimmed by 5 bases and 3 bases, with 16 bases remaining between them. This CDR3 spans 15 amino acids.

The clonotype comes from a man aged 50-60 years with Graves' hyperthyroidism. The chain has TRBV27 and TRBJ1-1; D is possibly TRBD1 (6 bases). The material sequenced was blood. CDR3 DNA: TGTGCCAGCAGTCCCACGGCAGGGGTCTACACTGAAGCTTTCTTT. Translation gives CASSPTAGVYTEAFF.